These 24 T cell receptor beta chains share one sample of origin, sequenced in a study of control samples from healthy donors and cancer patients. Repertoires were generated with immunoSEQ multiplex PCR, while TCRdb's copy carries only in-frame clones and drops some. The sample includes 120,000 to 150,000 clones, 80% to 95% of them seen just once. Sequenced sample: blood. The receptor set was obtained from a man younger than 35 in good health.

The CDR3 DNA reads as TGCGCCAGCAGCCAAGGGCCGTTGGCAGGGAGCACTGAAGCTTTCTTT. Protein sequence: CASSQGPLAGSTEAFF. The chain employs TRBV4-1 and TRBJ1-1; D perhaps matches TRBD1 (5 bases). Germline V gene lookup returns CDR1 MGHRA and CDR2 YSYEKL. The V end lost 1 base, the J end lost 4 bases, and 16 bases lay between the germline ends. This CDR3 region has 16 residues.

This sequence joins TRBV7-8 and TRBJ1-1, with D uncertain. From germline, CDR1 is SGHVS and CDR2 FQNEAQ. V was cut by 5 bases and J by 4 bases, with 14 bases left in between. The CDR3 is 14 amino acids. DNA of the CDR3: TGTGCCAGCAGCGTTTTTACGGGGAGCACTGAAGCTTTCTTT. Translated, it gives CASSVFTGSTEAFF.

The chain is built from TRBV5-1 and TRBJ2-7, with a weak D call TRBD2 (5 bases). Germline lookup yields CDR1 SGHRS and CDR2 YFSETQ. The germline V and J ends were trimmed by 4 bases and 2 bases, with 16 bases remaining between them. This CDR3 contains 15 residues. CDR3 protein: CASSTVPEGTYEQYF. For the CDR3, the DNA is TGCGCCAGCAGCACCGTTCCCGAGGGCACCTACGAGCAGTACTTC.

This sequence joins TRBV4-1 and TRBJ1-2, with 11 bases aligning to TRBD1. CDR1 is MGHRA and CDR2 is YSYEKL in the germline V gene. With 1 base clipped from V and 5 bases from J, the junction kept 6 bases outside the gene matches. This CDR3 comprises 16 residues. As DNA, the CDR3 is TGCGCCAGCAGCCAAGCCCGGACAGGGGGCGCTTATGGCTACACCTTC. Translating gives CASSQARTGGAYGYTF.

CDR3 DNA sequence: TGTGCCAGCAGCCAGGGGTCGAGCGGCTACAATGAGCAGTTCTTC. Protein product: CASSQGSSGYNEQFF. The rearrangement uses TRBV11-3 and TRBJ2-1; D possibly corresponds to TRBD1 (6 bases). This CDR3 is 15 amino acids long. V lost 5 bases and J 3 bases, leaving 14 bases between the germline ends. Germline V CDR1 and CDR2: SGHNT, YENEEA.

The V and J genes are TRBV9 and TRBJ1-1, with a tentative D call TRBD1 (6 bases). The CDR3 is 14 amino acids. Per the germline V gene, CDR1 is SGDLS and CDR2 is YYNGEE. V lost 3 bases and J lost 2, with 11 bases in between. The CDR3 bases are TGTGCCAGCAGCGCCCCGGGACACAACACTGAAGCTTTCTTT. Amino acid sequence: CASSAPGHNTEAFF.

The J gene is TRBJ2-6, the V gene TRBV9, with 9 bases matching TRBD1. V lost 4 bases, J lost 0 bases, and 8 bases stayed unmatched. The CDR3 extends over 18 amino acids. Germline CDR1 and CDR2: SGDLS and YYNGEE. The CDR3 region is CASSPSGTGSSGANVLTF. DNA for the CDR3: TGTGCCAGCAGCCCTAGTGGGACAGGGAGCTCTGGGGCCAACGTCCTGACTTTC.

The rearrangement uses TRBV7-9 and TRBJ2-3; possibly TRBD2 for D (6 bases). Germline V gene lookup returns CDR1 SEHNR and CDR2 FQNEAQ (reference sequence). Trimming left V 3 bases short and J 4 bases short, with 11 bases between. CDR3 size: 14 residues. DNA of the CDR3: TGTGCCAGCAGCTTGGTTGGCGGGGCAGATACGCAGTATTTT. Translated: CASSLVGGADTQYF.

The J gene is TRBJ1-2, the V gene TRBV5-1; 8 bases align to TRBD1. This CDR3 has 13 residues. Germline V gene data show CDR1 as SGHRS and CDR2 as YFSETQ. V was clipped by 4 bases and J by 2 bases; unmatched bases: 1. CDR3 residues: CASSPGGNYGYTF. The CDR3 nucleotides are TGCGCCAGCAGCCCAGGGGGCAACTATGGCTACACCTTC.

V and J are TRBV6-5 and TRBJ2-7; 8 nucleotides agree with TRBD2. This CDR3 is built from 13 residues. Per germline, CDR1 MNHEY and CDR2 SVGAGI. The trim removed 4 bases at V and 7 bases at J, leaving 6 bases unmatched. CDR3 sequence reads: CASSFSGASEQYF. The CDR3 DNA reads as TGTGCCAGCAGTTTTAGCGGGGCCTCAGAGCAGTACTTC.

The V and J genes are TRBV11-2 and TRBJ1-5; no definite D call. V was trimmed by 0 bases and J by 6 bases, leaving 6 bases between them. The CDR3 runs to 13 residues. From germline, CDR1 is SGHAT and CDR2 FQNNGV. The CDR3 spells CASSLDITQPQHF. The CDR3 bases are TGTGCCAGCAGCTTAGATATAACTCAGCCCCAGCATTTT.

The rearrangement uses TRBV19 and TRBJ1-5, with TRBD1 matching over 7 bases. CDR1 is LNHDA and CDR2 is SQIVND in the germline V gene (reference sequence). CDR3 size: 15 residues. Unmatched junction bases numbered 6, after V lost 7 bases and J lost 0 bases. DNA for the CDR3: TGTGCCAGTACCCTGGACAGGTATAGCAATCAGCCCCAGCATTTT. Encoded protein: CASTLDRYSNQPQHF.

The rearrangement links TRBV9 to TRBJ1-1; D is perhaps TRBD1 (5 bases). Germline V lookup: CDR1 SGDLS, CDR2 YYNGEE. The CDR3 length is 10 residues. The V end was cut by 2 bases, the J end by 11 bases, with 7 bases between. The CDR3 DNA sequence: TGTGCCAGCAGCGTGGGGGAGGCTTTCTTT. Translated, it gives CASSVGEAFF.

The V gene is TRBV7-8, the J gene TRBJ1-5; 7 nucleotides match TRBD1. CDR3 size: 15 residues. From germline, CDR1 is SGHVS and CDR2 FQNEAQ. The V gene end was trimmed by 1 base and the J gene end by 9 bases; junction bases not matched to a gene: 9. The CDR3, as DNA: TGTGCCAGCAGCTTAGGCGGGGACAGAAAATGGCCCCAGCATTTT. Translated, it gives CASSLGGDRKWPQHF.

V is TRBV16 and J is TRBJ1-2; the D gene is possibly TRBD1 (6 bases). The CDR3 is 18 residues long. Germline assignment: CDR1 KGHSY and CDR2 FQNENV. Trimming took 10 bases from V and 8 from J, leaving 35 bases between them. In DNA, the CDR3 is TGTGCCATCCTTATCAAAGAATCAGGGCTGTCCGCAGGGGAAGGCTACACCTTC. This sequence encodes CAILIKESGLSAGEGYTF.

This CDR3 is CAISQGTNTEAFF. CDR3 nucleotide sequence: TGTGCCATCAGTCAGGGAACCAACACTGAAGCTTTCTTT. The chain is built from TRBV10-3 and TRBJ1-1, with D perhaps matching TRBD1 (5 bases). Germline CDR1 and CDR2: ENHRY and SYGVKD. This CDR3 is built from 13 residues. Trimming cost V 5 bases and J 2 bases, with 9 bases left between them.

The V gene is TRBV7-2, the J gene TRBJ2-1, with D maybe TRBD2 (6 bases). From germline, CDR1 is SGHTA and CDR2 FQGNSA. This CDR3 has 15 amino acids. V was cut by 1 base and J by 2 bases, with 9 bases left in between. Here the CDR3 reads CASSLGGNTYNEQFF. The DNA for the CDR3 is TGTGCCAGCAGCTTAGGCGGGAATACCTACAATGAGCAGTTCTTC.

The V and J genes are TRBV9 and TRBJ2-5; no definite D call. V lost 7 bases to trimming and J lost 2 bases, with 12 bases between them. The CDR3 runs to 13 residues. The V gene's germline CDR1 is SGDLS and CDR2 YYNGEE. The chain's CDR3 is CASASPGQETQYF. CDR3 coding DNA: TGTGCCAGCGCGTCACCTGGACAAGAGACCCAGTACTTC.

This chain links TRBV27 with TRBJ1-3; D is ambiguous. Per the germline V gene, CDR1 is MNHEY and CDR2 is SMNVEV (reference sequence). The CDR3 contains 17 residues. V lost 5 bases and J 8 bases, leaving 25 bases between the germline ends. The CDR3 sequence is CASSAKFYGESGYTIYF. The CDR3 nucleotides read TGTGCCAGCAGTGCAAAATTCTACGGGGAGTCAGGATACACCATATATTTT.

CDR3 sequence: CASSSHSRPAEQYF. CDR3 nucleotide sequence: TGTGCCAGCAGCTCCCACTCTAGACCCGCCGAGCAGTACTTC. The rearrangement links TRBV5-4 to TRBJ2-7; D unresolved. The germline CDR1 and CDR2 sequences are SGHNT and YYREEE (reference sequence). This CDR3 is 14 amino acids long. Trimming left V 3 bases short and J 6 bases short, with 16 bases between.

The DNA of the CDR3 is TGTGCCAGCAGCATCCAATCGGACGGCGACGAGCAGTACTTC. Amino acid sequence: CASSIQSDGDEQYF. The chain uses TRBV7-2 and TRBJ2-7; D ambiguous. This CDR3 spans 14 amino acids. Between the trimmed V and J ends, which lost 5 bases and 5 bases, there was a span of 16 bases. Germline lookup yields CDR1 SGHTA and CDR2 FQGNSA.

The chain employs TRBV29-1 and TRBJ1-3; D remains unclear. The CDR3 spans 14 residues. Trimming stripped 2 bases from V and 2 bases from J, with 10 bases between. Germline V gene lookup returns CDR1 SQVTM and CDR2 ANQGSEA. The CDR3 loop reads CSVEITAPGNTIYF. CDR3 DNA: TGCAGCGTTGAAATAACTGCTCCTGGAAACACCATATATTTT.

The rearrangement links TRBV11-2 to TRBJ1-1; no clear D. CDR3 size: 13 residues. CDR1 is SGHAT, CDR2 FQNNGV, per germline. V was shortened by 5 bases and J by 0 bases, with 7 bases between the two germline ends. The DNA of the CDR3 is TGTGCCAGCAGCGCTAACCTGAACACTGAAGCTTTCTTT. It specifies CASSANLNTEAFF.

The V and J genes are TRBV19 and TRBJ2-6, with D possibly being TRBD2 (5 bases). V lost 3 bases and J 4 bases, leaving 10 bases between the germline ends. Germline values: CDR1 LNHDA, CDR2 SQIVND (reference sequence). The CDR3 is 15 amino acids. CDR3 loop: CASSISGIGANVLTF. The DNA for the CDR3 is TGTGCCAGTAGTATCTCCGGGATCGGGGCCAACGTCCTGACTTTC.